This is a list of T cell receptor beta chains from one sample in a study of blood T cell repertoires in COVID-19. TCRdb keeps only in-frame clones here, not all; method: immunoSEQ multiplex PCR. This table has about half a million clones, approximately 85% appearing once. The sequenced sample was peripheral blood. The receptors originated from a human donor in a cohort sampled during active COVID-19. CDR3s include the opening cysteine and the closing phenylalanine or tryptophan. A D gene is named only where the DNA matches it firmly. Clone size appears in some rows only: once, few, many, or a class for an expanded clone.

>TRBV30|NA|TRBD2|TRBJ2-5
TGTGCCTGGAATGTTGCGGGAGAATATGGGGAGACCCAGTACTTC
CAWNVAGEYGETQYF
>TRBV18|NA|NA|TRBJ2-7
TGTGCCAGCTCACTTAGGGACATCCCTTTCGGGGAGCAGTACTTC
CASSLRDIPFGEQYF
>TRBV2|NA|TRBD1|TRBJ2-3
TGTGCCAGCAAGGGACAGGGGGCGGTAGATACGCAGTATTTT
CASKGQGAVDTQYF
>TRBV27|NA|NA|TRBJ2-7
TGTGCCAGCAGTTCTGGGGGGACGACCTCCTACGAGCAGTACTTC
CASSSGGTTSYEQYF
>TRBV28|NA|TRBD1|TRBJ1-6
TGTGCCAGCAGTCAACAGGGGGCGTATAATAATTCACCCCTCCACTTT
CASSQQGAYNNSPLHF
>TRBV9|NA|NA|TRBJ1-2
TGTGCCAGCAGCCCTCGAGGCCTTCCCTATGGCTACACCTTC
CASSPRGLPYGYTF
>TRBV5-1|NA|TRBD1|TRBJ1-4
TGCGCCAGCAGCTTGTCGACAGGGGGCAATGAAAAACTGTTTTTT
CASSLSTGGNEKLFF
>TRBV2|NA|TRBD2|TRBJ2-2
TGTGCCAGCAGTGAATTGGGACTAGCGGGAGGCCGGAGTGAGTCCGGGGAGCTGTTTTTT
CASSELGLAGGRSESGELFF
>TRBV28|NA|NA|TRBJ1-3
TGTGCCAGCAGTCCCCCCGTGGGGGGACCTGGAAACACCATATATTTT
CASSPPVGGPGNTIYF
>TRBV11-1|NA|NA|TRBJ2-3
TGTGCCAGCAGCTCGGGGTGGGGTCTCGAGGCAGATACGCAGTATTTT
CASSSGWGLEADTQYF
>TRBV7-3|NA|TRBD1|TRBJ2-5
TGTGCCAGCAGCTTAATTGGGACAGGGGCCCAAGAGACCCAGTACTTC
CASSLIGTGAQETQYF
>TRBV7-2|NA|NA|TRBJ1-5
TGTGCCAGCAGCTTAGGGGGCGCGGGCAATCAGCCCCAGCATTTT
CASSLGGAGNQPQHF
>TRBV7-2|NA|NA|TRBJ2-7
TGTGCCAGCAGCTTAGCCCACTACGAGCAGTACTTC
CASSLAHYEQYF
>TRBV28|NA|TRBD1|TRBJ1-2
TGTGCCAGCAGTTTGGGGGATCTCCGGGACAGCGCAGGCTACACCTTC
CASSLGDLRDSAGYTF
>TRBV6-5|NA|NA|TRBJ1-1
TGTGCCAGCAGGGGGCCGAGCGTGAACACTGAAGCTTTCTTT
CASRGPSVNTEAFF
>TRBV10-1|NA|NA|TRBJ2-3
TGCGCCAGCAGCCAGAGGCAATCCCCCACAGATACGCAGTATTTT
CASSQRQSPTDTQYF
>TRBV30|few|NA|TRBJ1-4
TGTGCCTGGAGTGCCGGGTCTAATGAAAAACTGTTTTTT
CAWSAGSNEKLFF
>TRBV19|NA|NA|TRBJ1-2
TGTGCCAGTAGTGAACTTGGACGGACAGACAGTAACTATGGCTACACCTTC
CASSELGRTDSNYGYTF
>TRBV10-1|NA|TRBD1|TRBJ2-1
TGCGCCAGCAGTGATGCAGGGGGCGGCTCCTACAATGAGCAGTTCTTC
CASSDAGGGSYNEQFF
>TRBV5-1|NA|TRBD2|TRBJ2-7
TGCGCCAGCAGCTTGACCCCGACTAGCGGGACTTACGAGCAGTACTTC
CASSLTPTSGTYEQYF
>TRBV7-9|NA|NA|TRBJ2-7
TGTGCCAGCAGCCCGTGGAGGGGGGGAGGGAGTTACGAGCAGTACTTC
CASSPWRGGGSYEQYF
>TRBV5-4|NA|NA|TRBJ2-1
TGTGCCAGCAGTTCCAGGGGTGATTCCTACAATGAGCAGTTCTTC
CASSSRGDSYNEQFF
>TRBV5-1|NA|TRBD2|TRBJ2-4
TGCGCCAGCAGCTTGGGCGGGAGGATAGAAAACATTCAGTACTTC
CASSLGGRIENIQYF
>TRBV9|NA|NA|TRBJ1-2
TGTGCCAGCAGCGTCATGGACAGATCCTCCTATGGCTACACCTTC
CASSVMDRSSYGYTF
>TRBV7-6|NA|TRBD2|TRBJ2-7
TGTGCCAGCAGCTTAGAGCGGGGATACTCCTACGAGCAGTACTTC
CASSLERGYSYEQYF
>TRBV7-2|NA|NA|TRBJ2-2
TGTGCCAGCAGCCGTCTGGGGCAGGGCAACACCGGGGAGCTGTTTTTT
CASSRLGQGNTGELFF
>TRBV7-9|once|NA|TRBJ2-5
TGTGCCAGCAGCTTAAGTGTGAGGGAGGAGACCCAGTACTTC
CASSLSVREETQYF
>TRBV27|few|TRBD1|TRBJ1-1
TGTGCCAGCAGTTTATCGGAGACAGGGGTCGCTTTCTTT
CASSLSETGVAFF
>TRBV5-4|NA|TRBD2|TRBJ2-7
TGTGCCAGCAGCCTGGGTATCCTAGCGGGGGTATACGAGCAGTACTTC
CASSLGILAGVYEQYF
>TRBV3-1/TRBV3-2|NA|NA|TRBJ1-2
TGTGCCAGCAGCCCCCAGCCCCCGGGGGGCTACACCTTC
CASSPQPPGGYTF
>TRBV30|NA|NA|TRBJ1-3
TGTGCCTGGAGTGGAGGTTTTGCAGGAAACACCATATATTTT
CAWSGGFAGNTIYF
>TRBV30|NA|NA|TRBJ1-2
TGTGCCTGGAGAGAAGACAGCTATGGCTACACCTTC
CAWREDSYGYTF
>TRBV11-2|NA|NA|TRBJ2-2
TGTGCCAGCAGCCTTAGTCCTGCGGCCGGGGAGCTGTTTTTT
CASSLSPAAGELFF
>TRBV5-8|NA|NA|TRBJ2-6
TGTGCCAGCAGCTTAACGGGAGGGGCCAACGTCCTGACTTTC
CASSLTGGANVLTF
>TRBV3-1/TRBV3-2|NA|NA|TRBJ1-6
TGTGCCAGCAGCCAGGAGGCAGCCGGGCCTCTCGATGTGGGAACGGATAATTCACCCCTCCACTTT
CASSQEAAGPLDVGTDNSPLHF
>TRBV6-2/TRBV6-3|NA|TRBD2|TRBJ2-7
TGTGCCAGCAGCCTTCTTTCCGGGACTAGCGGGACCCGCTCCTACGAGCAGTACTTC
CASSLLSGTSGTRSYEQYF
>TRBV10-3|NA|TRBD1|TRBJ1-5
TGTGCCATCAGTGAGTCCAGGATTACAGGGGCTCAGCCCCAGCATTTT
CAISESRITGAQPQHF
>TRBV5-4|NA|TRBD1|TRBJ1-4
TGTGCCAGCAGCCTGGACAGGGGAGGCCGAGAAAAACTGTTTTTT
CASSLDRGGREKLFF
>TRBV18|NA|NA|TRBJ2-7
TGTGCCAGCTCACCACGCAGGGCCACCTACGAGCAGTACTTC
CASSPRRATYEQYF
>TRBV5-4|NA|TRBD2|TRBJ2-1
TGTGCCAGCAGCTTGGGTGCGGGAGATCCCTACAATGAGCAGTTCTTC
CASSLGAGDPYNEQFF
>TRBV19|NA|TRBD2|TRBJ2-1
TGTGCCAGTAGTAGGGAGGGTGAGCAGTTCTTC
CASSREGEQFF
>TRBV27|NA|NA|TRBJ2-6
TGTGCCAGCAGTTTATGGCAGGGGACCGGGGCCAACGTCCTGACTTTC
CASSLWQGTGANVLTF
>TRBV2|NA|NA|TRBJ1-2
TGTGCCAGCAGCCTCTCTAATCCCGCTAACTATGGCTACACCTTC
CASSLSNPANYGYTF
>TRBV4-3|NA|TRBD1|TRBJ2-7
TGCGCCAGCAGCCAAGAGACGACAGGGGCCCACTCCTACGAGCAGTACTTC
CASSQETTGAHSYEQYF
>TRBV5-1|once|NA|TRBJ2-2
TGCGCCAGCAGCATTCAGGGGCCGTTCACCGGGGAGCTGTTTTTT
CASSIQGPFTGELFF
>TRBV15|NA|NA|TRBJ1-5
TGTGCCACCAGCAGAGATAATGAAGGGGTTGGACAGCCCCAGCATTTT
CATSRDNEGVGQPQHF
>TRBV6-2/TRBV6-3|NA|NA|TRBJ1-2
TGTGCCAGCAGTTACGGTCTCTGGAGTGGCTACACCTTC
CASSYGLWSGYTF
>TRBV19|few|TRBD1|TRBJ1-2
TGTGCCAGTCGTGGACCGGGACAGCAAGCTAACTATGGCTACACCTTC
CASRGPGQQANYGYTF
>TRBV19|few|TRBD1|TRBJ1-5
TGTGCCAGTAGTATAGGAGGGGGACAGGGGCAGCCCCAGCATTTT
CASSIGGGQGQPQHF
>TRBV7-9|NA|TRBD2|TRBJ2-7
TGTGCCAGCAGCTTCCCTTCCTCCGGGGGGGGTCCCTACGAGCAGTACTTC
CASSFPSSGGGPYEQYF
>TRBV28|NA|NA|TRBJ2-1
TGTGCCAGCAGTGTCCCGGGTCTATGGAATGAGCAGTTCTTC
CASSVPGLWNEQFF